This passage covers 30 T cell receptor beta chains from one sample sequenced in a study of early T cells in non-severe SARS-CoV-2 infection. TCRdb re-derived calls from the 5' RACE reads in MiXCR, one entry per CDR3 protein. The data show approximately 97,000 distinct CDR3 sequences, approximately 11% seen once. Sequencing used whole blood, obtained at baseline. These receptors originate from an adult who was a healthcare worker with PCR-confirmed SARS-CoV-2 infection or an uninfected control (not recorded which).

This clonotype was picked up many times. V is TRBV27 and J is TRBJ1-4; no clear D gene. The CDR3 is 13 residues long. Germline values: CDR1 MNHEY, CDR2 SMNVEV (reference sequence). V was shortened by 6 bases and J by 9 bases, with 14 bases between the two germline ends. CDR3 region: CASSLHGEKKLFF. DNA for the CDR3: TGTGCCAGCAGCCTACATGGTGAAAAAAAACTGTTTTTT.

This clonotype was seen many times. The V and J genes are TRBV6-1 and TRBJ1-2; D is unclear. V lost 5 bases, J lost 8 bases, and 15 bases lay in between. The CDR3 is made up of 13 amino acids. The germline V gene encodes CDR1 MNHNS and CDR2 SASEGT. This CDR3 is CASSPRRVWGYTF. DNA of the CDR3: TGTGCCAGCAGTCCCCGGAGGGTTTGGGGCTACACCTTC.

Many counts were recorded for this clonotype. V is TRBV7-2 and J is TRBJ2-5; D uncertain. Germline values: CDR1 SGHTA, CDR2 FQGNSA. V was trimmed by 4 bases and J by 5 bases, leaving 11 bases between them. This CDR3 comprises 13 residues. The CDR3 DNA reads TGTGCCAGCAGCTCGGAGTTTGGGGAGACCCAGTACTTC. Its translation: CASSSEFGETQYF.

The chain uses TRBV10-3 and TRBJ2-7; 11 bases agree with TRBD2. This CDR3 is built from 14 residues. The junction had 6 bases not matched to a gene; V was cut back by 6 bases and J by 5 bases. Germline V lookup: CDR1 ENHRY, CDR2 SYGVKD. The CDR3 here is CAISLAGGKNEQYF. The CDR3 DNA is TGTGCCATCAGCCTAGCGGGAGGTAAAAACGAGCAGTACTTC.

This chain uses TRBV11-2 with TRBJ2-1; D not certain. Per the germline V gene, CDR1 is SGHAT and CDR2 is FQNNGV. There are 13 residues in the CDR3. V shed 7 bases and J shed 7 bases, with 14 bases lying between them. The chain's CDR3 is CASTLSRGNEQFF. In DNA, the CDR3 is TGTGCCAGCACCCTGTCGAGAGGAAATGAGCAGTTCTTC.

This chain connects TRBV7-2 to TRBJ2-1; TRBD1 aligns across 8 bases. Germline V gene data show CDR1 as SGHTA and CDR2 as FQGNSA. This CDR3 is built from 15 residues. V was pared by 4 bases and J by 7 bases, with 9 bases of the junction left unmatched. DNA of the CDR3: TGTGCCAGCAGCTCGCGGACAGGGCTCTCGAATGAGCAGTTCTTC. It specifies CASSSRTGLSNEQFF.

This clonotype was seen ten or more times. This chain connects TRBV7-9 to TRBJ2-1, with 8 bases fitting TRBD2. Germline CDR1 is SEHNR and CDR2 is FQNEAQ (reference sequence). The V gene end was trimmed by 3 bases and the J gene end by 6 bases; junction bases not matched to a gene: 7. This CDR3 is 15 amino acids long. DNA for the CDR3: TGTGCCAGCAGCTTTTGGACTAGCTTAGGCAATGAGCAGTTCTTC. Protein product: CASSFWTSLGNEQFF.

The chain carries TRBV6-6 and TRBJ2-1; 13 positions match TRBD2. The CDR3 runs 16 residues. The trim removed 5 bases at V and 6 bases at J, leaving 7 bases unmatched. CDR1 and CDR2 from the germline V gene are MNHNY and SVGAGI (reference sequence). The CDR3 sequence: CASSDILAGGPNEQFF. The CDR3 DNA follows: TGTGCCAGCAGTGACATACTAGCGGGGGGGCCCAATGAGCAGTTCTTC.

This clonotype was counted many times. The rearrangement links TRBV5-1 to TRBJ2-7, with 8 bases identical to TRBD1. The CDR3 is 15 amino acids. Germline V lookup: CDR1 SGHRS, CDR2 YFSETQ. Unmatched junction bases numbered 5, after V lost 1 base and J lost 2 bases. CDR3 in amino acids: CASSLSTGGPYEQYF. CDR3 sequence (DNA): TGCGCCAGCAGCTTGAGTACAGGGGGACCCTACGAGCAGTACTTC. Supplemented by reference TRBV5-1 and TRBJ2-7, the full variable domain reads KAGVTQTPRYLIKTRGQQVTLSCSPISGHRSVSWYQQTPGQGLQFLFEYFSETQRNKGNFPGRFSGRQFSNSRSEMNVSTLELGDSALYLCASSLSTGGPYEQYFGPGTRLTVT.

The table lists this clonotype with many counts. V is TRBV9 and J is TRBJ2-2; no definite D call. V was trimmed by 0 bases and J by 0 bases, leaving 6 bases between them. CDR3 length equals 15 residues. Germline V gives CDR1 SGDLS, CDR2 YYNGEE. CDR3 region: CASSVGSANTGELFF. The CDR3 bases are TGTGCCAGCAGCGTAGGATCGGCGAACACCGGGGAGCTGTTTTTT.

This clonotype has at least ten counts. V gene TRBV20-1 combines with J gene TRBJ1-6, with 7 bases fitting TRBD1. Germline V lookup: CDR1 DFQATT, CDR2 SNEGSKA (reference sequence). This CDR3 spans 14 amino acids. The J segment lost 7 bases and the V segment lost 6 bases, leaving 9 bases of the junction unmatched. CDR3 in amino acids: CSALPGQLNSPLHF. CDR3 DNA sequence: TGCAGTGCCCTCCCGGGACAGCTAAATTCACCCCTCCACTTT.

The chain joins TRBV5-1 to TRBJ2-7; 10 bases map to TRBD1. V shed 4 bases, J shed 3 bases, and the junction held 7 bases outside the gene matches. This CDR3 is 15 amino acids long. Germline-derived CDR1 and CDR2 are SGHRS and YFSETQ. The CDR3 sequence is CASSPGQGVHYEQYF. The CDR3 DNA reads TGCGCCAGCAGCCCTGGACAGGGGGTGCACTACGAGCAGTACTTC.

This clonotype has ten or more counts. The chain couples TRBV20-1 to TRBJ1-2; D gene uncertain. V shed 3 bases and J shed 0 bases, with 8 bases lying between them. Germline V gene lookup returns CDR1 DFQATT and CDR2 SNEGSKA (reference sequence). CDR3 length equals 13 residues. CDR3 region: CSASLAANYGYTF. The CDR3 DNA follows: TGCAGTGCTAGTTTGGCAGCTAACTATGGCTACACCTTC.

This chain links TRBV24-1 with TRBJ2-3; TRBD1 aligns across 8 bases. Germline V lookup: CDR1 KGHDR, CDR2 SFDVKD. This CDR3 spans 16 amino acids. V trimming: 3 bases; J trimming: 3 bases; junction bases outside the gene matches: 7. CDR3: CATSDPGTGITDTQYF. The CDR3 nucleotides are TGTGCCACCAGTGATCCCGGGACAGGTATTACAGATACGCAGTATTTT.

This clonotype was counted a few times. The chain links TRBV18 to TRBJ2-3; D is unclear. Trimming stripped 4 bases from V and 2 bases from J, with 10 bases between. The length of the CDR3 is 14 residues. The germline CDR1 and CDR2 sequences are KGHSH and LQKENI. Here the CDR3 DNA reads TGTGCCAGCTCACTTACACCTGACACAGATACGCAGTATTTT. This encodes CASSLTPDTDTQYF.

V is TRBV5-1 and J is TRBJ2-2; possible D gene TRBD1, 5 bases. Trimming cost V 4 bases and J 6 bases, with 16 bases left between them. Germline V gives CDR1 SGHRS, CDR2 YFSETQ. The CDR3 extends over 15 amino acids. CDR3 in amino acids: CASSRDSLGPGELFF. CDR3 sequence (DNA): TGCGCCAGCAGCCGTGACTCCTTGGGGCCCGGGGAGCTGTTTTTT.

The sample holds many counts of this clonotype. The chain joins TRBV10-3 to TRBJ2-3, with a possible D match to TRBD2 (6 bases). The V end was cut by 6 bases, the J end by 2 bases, with 12 bases between. The CDR3 has 14 residues. Germline assignment: CDR1 ENHRY and CDR2 SYGVKD. CDR3 sequence reads: CAISTSTDTDTQYF. CDR3 bases: TGTGCCATCAGCACTAGCACCGACACAGATACGCAGTATTTT.

Many counts were recorded for this clonotype. The genes are TRBV7-6 and TRBJ2-1; no clear D. The CDR3 spans 13 residues. With 4 bases removed from V and 7 bases from J, the gap between germline ends came to 11 bases. Germline values: CDR1 SGHVS, CDR2 FNYEAQ. The CDR3 nucleotides are TGTGCCAGCAGCTACGAATTGGAAAATGAGCAGTTCTTC. Translating gives CASSYELENEQFF.

This clonotype was recorded a few times. The rearrangement links TRBV5-7 to TRBJ2-1; 13 nucleotides line up with TRBD2. TRBV5-7 is classed as an ORF, of uncertain function. The CDR3 totals 19 residues. Trimming took 1 base from V and 4 from J; bases not matched to a gene: 11. For the CDR3, the DNA is TGTGCCAGCAGCTTGTTAAAAAGACTAGCGGGAGGAAATTACAATGAGCAGTTCTTC. It yields the protein CASSLLKRLAGGNYNEQFF.

This clonotype was observed a few times. The V call is TRBV10-3, the J call TRBJ1-3; the match to TRBD1 covers 7 bases. This CDR3 has 14 residues. The junction had 5 bases not matched to a gene; V was cut back by 6 bases and J by 3 bases. Per germline, CDR1 ENHRY and CDR2 SYGVKD. CDR3 sequence reads: CAIRGQTDGNTIYF. The CDR3 coding sequence is TGTGCCATCAGGGGACAGACGGATGGAAACACCATATATTTT.

The chain carries TRBV20-1 and TRBJ2-2; D possibly matches TRBD1 or TRBD2 (6 bases each). V lost 3 bases and J lost 3, with 17 bases in between. This CDR3 contains 16 residues. Germline CDR1 is DFQATT and CDR2 is SNEGSKA (reference sequence). The CDR3 spells CSASLRGAKDTGELFF. Written as DNA, the CDR3 is TGCAGTGCTAGTTTAAGGGGGGCGAAGGACACCGGGGAGCTGTTTTTT.

The chain carries TRBV6-1 and TRBJ2-2, with D perhaps matching TRBD1 (5 bases). From germline, CDR1 is MNHNS and CDR2 SASEGT. The CDR3 extends over 17 amino acids. The V end lost 6 bases, the J end lost 0 bases, and 17 bases lay between the germline ends. In DNA, the CDR3 is TGTGCCAGCAGCCAAGAGCGTCACAGGTCGAACACCGGGGAGCTGTTTTTT. It encodes CASSQERHRSNTGELFF.

The rearrangement uses TRBV9 and TRBJ2-3; D remains ambiguous. Trimming cost V 0 bases and J 6 bases, with 5 bases left between them. The germline V gene encodes CDR1 SGDLS and CDR2 YYNGEE. This CDR3 region has 12 residues. CDR3 coding DNA: TGTGCCAGCAGCGTAGGGACCGATACGCAGTATTTT. This codes for CASSVGTDTQYF.

The chain uses TRBV7-9 and TRBJ2-2; D is ambiguous. V lost 3 bases and J lost 9, with 8 bases in between. The CDR3 has 12 amino acids. Per the germline V gene, CDR1 is SEHNR and CDR2 is FQNEAQ (reference sequence). The CDR3 here is CASSLGSWELFF. The CDR3 bases are TGTGCCAGCAGCTTGGGAAGCTGGGAGCTGTTTTTT.

This clonotype was counted at least ten times. The rearrangement links TRBV29-1 to TRBJ2-1; D ambiguous. Germline CDR1 SQVTM, CDR2 ANQGSEA. The CDR3 is 11 residues long. The ends were cut back, 5 bases at V and 6 bases at J, with 8 bases in the middle. The chain's CDR3 is CSVRLANEQFF. CDR3 DNA: TGCAGCGTTCGACTTGCCAATGAGCAGTTCTTC.

This clonotype showed up just a few times. The gene calls are TRBV7-2 and TRBJ2-5; D remains ambiguous. CDR3 length equals 13 residues. V shed 1 base and J shed 7 bases, with 10 bases lying between them. CDR1 and CDR2 from the germline V gene are SGHTA and FQGNSA. CDR3 DNA sequence: TGTGCCAGCAGCTTAGTAGAGGCTACGACCCAGTACTTC. Amino acids: CASSLVEATTQYF.

V usage is TRBV24-1 and J usage is TRBJ2-5; 7 nucleotides match TRBD1. The CDR3 contains 13 residues. Trimming at V came to 7 bases and at J to 3 bases, leaving 4 bases not matched to a gene. From germline, CDR1 is KGHDR and CDR2 SFDVKD. CDR3 nucleotide sequence: TGTGCCACCAGACCGACAGGGAAAGAGACCCAGTACTTC. Protein product: CATRPTGKETQYF.

This sequence joins TRBV7-9 and TRBJ2-5; D may be TRBD2 (7 bases). The CDR3 runs to 14 residues. From germline, CDR1 is SEHNR and CDR2 FQNEAQ (reference sequence). V gave up 5 bases and J gave up 5 bases, with 15 bases separating them. CDR3 DNA: TGTGCCAGCAGCCCTGAGGGGGGGCCCGAGACCCAGTACTTC. Amino acids: CASSPEGGPETQYF. The variable domain in full, with the rest retrieved from reference TRBV7-9 and TRBJ2-5, is DTGVSQNPRHKITKRGQNVTFRCDPISEHNRLYWYRQTLGQGPEFLTYFQNEAQLEKSRLLSDRFSAERPKGSFSTLEIQRTEQGDSAMYLCASSPEGGPETQYFGPGTRLLVL.

CDR3 DNA: TGTGCCAGCAGCCAGGACACCACAAATCAGCCCCAGCATTTT. This encodes CASSQDTTNQPQHF. V is TRBV3-1 and J is TRBJ1-5; TRBD1 is a possible D gene (5 bases). Germline loops: CDR1 LGHDT, CDR2 YNNKEL (reference sequence). This CDR3 has 14 residues. V dropped 3 bases and J dropped 4 bases, with 10 bases sitting between them.

This clonotype was seen only a few times. The chain combines TRBV29-1 with TRBJ2-1; no clear D gene. Germline V gene lookup returns CDR1 SQVTM and CDR2 ANQGSEA. The germline V and J ends were trimmed by 4 bases and 0 bases, with 10 bases remaining between them. CDR3 length equals 14 residues. CDR3 sequence: CSVAQSRSYNEQFF. The DNA for the CDR3 is TGCAGCGTTGCTCAGTCCCGCTCCTACAATGAGCAGTTCTTC.